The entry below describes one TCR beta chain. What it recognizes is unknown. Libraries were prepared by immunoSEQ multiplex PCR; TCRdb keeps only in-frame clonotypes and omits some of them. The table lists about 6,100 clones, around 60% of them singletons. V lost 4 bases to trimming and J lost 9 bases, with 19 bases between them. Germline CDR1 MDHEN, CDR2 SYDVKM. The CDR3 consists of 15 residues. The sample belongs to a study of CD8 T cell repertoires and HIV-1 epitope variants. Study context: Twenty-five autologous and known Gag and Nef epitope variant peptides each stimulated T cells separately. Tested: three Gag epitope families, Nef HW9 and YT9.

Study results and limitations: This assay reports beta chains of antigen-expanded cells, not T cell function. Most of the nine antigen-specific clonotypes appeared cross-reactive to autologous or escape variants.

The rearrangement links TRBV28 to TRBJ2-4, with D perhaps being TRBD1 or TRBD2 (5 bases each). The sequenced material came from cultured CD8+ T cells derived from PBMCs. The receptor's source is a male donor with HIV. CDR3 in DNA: TGTGCCAGCAGTTCCGGGACCCCTGATGTGGGCATTCAGTACTTC. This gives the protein CASSSGTPDVGIQYF.